Below are 9 T cell receptor beta chains sequenced from a single sample in a study of T cell repertoires in cytomegalovirus infection. The antigens for these receptors are not known. TCRdb independently ran MiXCR on the reads; one entry per CDR3 protein. The sample has roughly 990,000 distinct CDR3 sequences, around 32% seen once; the top ten hold roughly 13%. The sequences come from cultured CD8+ T cells from PBMCs, collected from culture after CMV antigen stimulation. Every receptor here comes from a human donor in good health (CMV status not recorded). Some clones in this sample may be carry-over from other donors' samples.

This clonotype occurred many times. Written as DNA, the CDR3 is TGTGCCAGCAGCTTTCCCTCGGACGGCACTAGCACAGATACGCAGTATTTT. Encoded protein: CASSFPSDGTSTDTQYF. The gene calls are TRBV7-9 and TRBJ2-3; D not resolved. The germline V gene encodes CDR1 SEHNR and CDR2 FQNEAQ (reference sequence). The CDR3 sequence is 17 residues long. Trimming removed 3 bases from V and 0 bases from J, with 16 bases in between.

This clonotype showed up just a few times. The chain couples TRBV7-9 to TRBJ2-3, with D hard to call. CDR3 length: 16 amino acids. The germline V gene has CDR1 SEHNR and CDR2 FQNEAQ (reference sequence). Deletions cut 5 bases from V and 2 bases from J, with 17 bases between. CDR3 DNA: TGTGCCAGCAGCGTGTCTGGGATCGAAGTCACAGATACGCAGTATTTT. It codes for CASSVSGIEVTDTQYF.

J is TRBJ2-5 and V is TRBV6-5; 12 bases agree with TRBD2. The junction had 6 bases not matched to a gene; V was cut back by 0 bases and J by 4 bases. The CDR3 runs to 17 residues. Germline V gene data show CDR1 as MNHEY and CDR2 as SVGAGI. CDR3 DNA: TGTGCCAGCAGTTACTCGAAAGGGACTAGCGGGCGAGAGACCCAGTACTTC. Translation gives CASSYSKGTSGRETQYF.

This clonotype came up many times. The gene calls are TRBV7-9 and TRBJ1-2, with unresolved D. This CDR3 has 14 amino acids. Germline CDR1 and CDR2: SEHNR and FQNEAQ (reference sequence). The germline V and J ends were trimmed by 1 base and 6 bases, with 12 bases remaining between them. The CDR3 reads CASSLGWRKDGYTF. The DNA of the CDR3 is TGTGCCAGCAGCTTAGGGTGGAGGAAAGATGGCTACACCTTC. The complete variable domain, with remaining parts taken from reference TRBV7-9 and TRBJ1-2, reads DTGVSQNPRHKITKRGQNVTFRCDPISEHNRLYWYRQTLGQGPEFLTYFQNEAQLEKSRLLSDRFSAERPKGSFSTLEIQRTEQGDSAMYLCASSLGWRKDGYTFGSGTRLTVV.

There are a few counts of this clonotype. The chain links TRBV7-6 to TRBJ2-2, with 8 bases lining up with TRBD2. This CDR3 contains 16 residues. Germline loops: CDR1 SGHVS, CDR2 FNYEAQ. The V gene end was trimmed by 5 bases and the J gene end by 4 bases; junction bases not matched to a gene: 9. CDR3 coding DNA: TGTGCCAGCAGCCCGCCGGGGGGGCTATTCACCGGGGAGCTGTTTTTT. This sequence encodes CASSPPGGLFTGELFF.

The chain links TRBV6-1 to TRBJ1-1, with a tentative D call TRBD1 (5 bases). With 2 bases removed from V and 5 bases from J, the gap between germline ends came to 9 bases. Germline CDR1 and CDR2: MNHNS and SASEGT. The CDR3 totals 13 residues. CDR3 nucleotides: TGTGCCAGCAGTGAAATAGGGGAGACTGAAGCTTTCTTT. Its protein product is CASSEIGETEAFF.

A few counts support this clonotype. The rearrangement joins TRBV2 to TRBJ2-3; TRBD1 aligns across 8 bases. Germline V CDR1 and CDR2: SNHLY, FYNNEI. Trimming removed 3 bases from V and 1 base from J; junction bases left unmatched: 12. The CDR3 totals 18 residues. The CDR3: CASSDEAGGPGRTDTQYF. The CDR3 DNA follows: TGTGCCAGCAGTGATGAGGCAGGGGGCCCAGGTCGCACAGATACGCAGTATTTT.

The chain links TRBV4-3 to TRBJ2-7; D gene ambiguous. Germline assignment: CDR1 LGHNA and CDR2 YSLEER. CDR3 length equals 15 residues. Trimming took off 1 base at V and 4 bases at J, with 14 bases between the two ends. This CDR3 is CASSQGRQPAYEQYV. The CDR3 DNA reads TGCGCCAGCAGCCAAGGAAGGCAGCCGGCGTACGAGCAGTACGTC.

The CDR3 sequence: CASRRGVRPSEAFF. The CDR3 DNA sequence: TGTGCCAGCAGACGAGGGGTGAGGCCTTCGGAAGCTTTCTTT. The chain combines TRBV27 with TRBJ1-1, with a weak D call TRBD1 (5 bases). This CDR3 contains 14 residues. V was cut by 6 bases and J by 8 bases, with 19 bases left in between. CDR1 is MNHEY, CDR2 SMNVEV, per germline (reference sequence).